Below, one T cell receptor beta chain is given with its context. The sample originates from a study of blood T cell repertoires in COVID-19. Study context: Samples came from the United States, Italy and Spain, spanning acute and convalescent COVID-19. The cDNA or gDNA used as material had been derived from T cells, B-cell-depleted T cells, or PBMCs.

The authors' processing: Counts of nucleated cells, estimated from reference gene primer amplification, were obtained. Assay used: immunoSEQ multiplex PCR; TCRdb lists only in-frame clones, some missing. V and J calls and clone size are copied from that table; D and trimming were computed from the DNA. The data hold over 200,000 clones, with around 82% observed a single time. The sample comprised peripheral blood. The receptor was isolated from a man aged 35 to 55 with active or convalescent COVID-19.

The CDR3 DNA is TGCGCCAGCAGCTTCAGCGGCGGGGCCACTGGAAACACCATATATTTT. Amino acid sequence: CASSFSGGATGNTIYF. The chain recombines TRBV5-1 with TRBJ1-3; a possible D gene is TRBD1 (5 bases). V was pared by 2 bases and J by 2 bases, with 14 bases between. This CDR3 spans 16 amino acids. Germline CDR1 is SGHRS and CDR2 is YFSETQ.